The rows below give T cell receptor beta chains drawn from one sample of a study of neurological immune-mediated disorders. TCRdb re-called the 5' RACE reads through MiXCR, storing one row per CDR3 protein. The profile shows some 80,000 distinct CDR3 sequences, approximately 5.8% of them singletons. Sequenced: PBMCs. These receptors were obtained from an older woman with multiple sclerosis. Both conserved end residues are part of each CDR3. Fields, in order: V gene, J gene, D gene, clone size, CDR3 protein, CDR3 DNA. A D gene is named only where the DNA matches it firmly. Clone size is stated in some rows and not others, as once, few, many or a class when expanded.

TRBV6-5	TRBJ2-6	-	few	CASRVTGFSGANVLTF	TGTGCCAGCAGAGTAACAGGTTTCTCTGGGGCCAACGTCCTGACTTTC
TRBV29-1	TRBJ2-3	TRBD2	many	CMSSGEGDTQYF	TGCATGTCATCGGGGGAGGGAGATACGCAGTATTTT
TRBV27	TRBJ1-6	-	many	CASGPRAANSPLHF	TGTGCCAGCGGCCCGAGGGCGGCAAATTCACCCCTCCACTTT
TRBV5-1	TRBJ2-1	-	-	CASRTANNEQFF	TGCGCCAGCAGGACGGCAAACAATGAGCAGTTCTTC
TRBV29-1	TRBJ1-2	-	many	CSVETVYGYTF	TGCAGCGTTGAGACTGTCTATGGCTACACCTTC
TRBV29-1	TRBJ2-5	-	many	CSAGPETQYF	TGCAGCGCCGGACCGGAGACCCAGTACTTC
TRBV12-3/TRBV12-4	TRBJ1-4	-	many	CASRDRNGRQEKLFF	TGTGCCAGCAGAGACCGAAATGGTCGGCAGGAAAAACTGTTTTTT
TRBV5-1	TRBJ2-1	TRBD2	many	CASSLGGLVHEQFF	TGCGCCAGCAGCTTGGGGGGACTAGTTCATGAGCAGTTCTTC
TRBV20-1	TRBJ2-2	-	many	CSARRNRGELFF	TGCAGTGCTCGTCGCAATAGGGGGGAGCTGTTTTTT
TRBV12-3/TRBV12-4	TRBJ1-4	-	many	CASNPGRVATNEKLFF	TGTGCCAGCAACCCTGGCCGAGTTGCAACTAATGAAAAACTGTTTTTT
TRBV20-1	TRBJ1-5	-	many	CSAREQANQPQHF	TGCAGTGCTAGAGAGCAAGCTAATCAGCCCCAGCATTTT
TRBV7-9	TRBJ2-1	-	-	CASSPRRPAGGGNEQFF	TGTGCCAGCAGCCCCCGACGACCGGCAGGGGGAGGGAATGAGCAGTTCTTC
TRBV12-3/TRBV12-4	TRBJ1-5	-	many	CASSLFDNNQPQHF	TGTGCCAGCAGTTTATTTGACAACAATCAGCCCCAGCATTTT
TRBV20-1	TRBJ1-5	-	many	CSASALREGQPQHF	TGCAGTGCTAGTGCGCTAAGGGAAGGGCAGCCCCAGCATTTT
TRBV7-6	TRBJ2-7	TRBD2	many	CASSVGLAGASYEQYF	TGTGCCAGCAGCGTAGGACTAGCGGGGGCTTCCTACGAGCAGTACTTC
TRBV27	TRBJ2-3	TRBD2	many	CASASAGGPPDTQYF	TGTGCCAGTGCCTCGGCGGGGGGGCCCCCAGATACGCAGTATTTT
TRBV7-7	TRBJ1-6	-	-	CASSLDRNSPLHF	TGTGCTAGCAGCTTAGACAGGAATTCACCCCTCCACTTT
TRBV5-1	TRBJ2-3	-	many	CASQTSSRSGTQYF	TGCGCCAGCCAAACTTCGAGCCGATCGGGTACGCAGTATTTT
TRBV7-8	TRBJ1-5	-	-	CASSVGWANSNQPQHF	TGTGCCAGCAGCGTAGGATGGGCCAATAGCAATCAGCCCCAGCATTTT
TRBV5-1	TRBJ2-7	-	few	CASSLPDSSYEQYF	TGCGCCAGCAGCCTTCCGGACTCCTCCTACGAGCAGTACTTC
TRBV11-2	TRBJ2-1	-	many	CASSLVGTSVEQFF	TGTGCCAGCAGCTTAGTAGGCACATCAGTTGAGCAGTTCTTC
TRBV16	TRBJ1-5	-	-	CASSPDWGGDQPQHF	TGTGCCAGCAGCCCAGATTGGGGAGGGGATCAGCCCCAGCATTTT
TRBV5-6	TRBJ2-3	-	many	CASSVSIDTQYF	TGTGCCAGCAGCGTATCGATAGATACGCAGTATTTT
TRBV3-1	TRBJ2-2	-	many	CASSLLRTGELFF	TGTGCCAGCAGCCTTCTGAGAACCGGGGAGCTGTTTTTT
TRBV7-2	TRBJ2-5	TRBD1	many	CASSRDRQTQYF	TGTGCCAGCAGCAGGGACAGACAGACCCAGTACTTC
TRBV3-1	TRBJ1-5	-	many	CASSQVSPGKEGVGNQPQHF	TGTGCCAGCAGCCAAGTCTCGCCGGGGAAGGAAGGGGTGGGCAATCAGCCCCAGCATTTT
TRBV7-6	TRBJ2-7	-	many	CASSWSSGGQGEQYF	TGTGCCAGCAGCTGGTCGTCTGGGGGGCAGGGCGAGCAGTACTTC
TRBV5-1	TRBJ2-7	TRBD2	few	CASSLAGGGSYEQYF	TGCGCCAGCAGCTTAGCGGGGGGAGGATCCTACGAGCAGTACTTC
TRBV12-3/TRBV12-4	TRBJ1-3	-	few	CASSFAGPASGNTIYF	TGTGCCAGCAGTTTTGCAGGTCCTGCCTCTGGAAACACCATATATTTT
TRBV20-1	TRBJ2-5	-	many	CSAKLDQRGKTQYF	TGCAGTGCTAAACTGGACCAACGCGGAAAGACCCAGTACTTC
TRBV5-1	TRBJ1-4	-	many	CASSRTVGTNEKLFF	TGCGCCAGCAGCCGGACGGTGGGAACTAATGAAAAACTGTTTTTT
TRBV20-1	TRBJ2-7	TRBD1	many	CSRGGQASSYEQYF	TGCAGCCGAGGGGGACAGGCTAGCTCCTACGAGCAGTACTTC
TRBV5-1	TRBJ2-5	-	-	CASSLNERKETQYF	TGCGCCAGCAGCTTAAACGAGAGAAAAGAGACCCAGTACTTC
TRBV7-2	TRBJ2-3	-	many	CASMGGLTTDTQYF	TGTGCCAGCATGGGGGGCTTGACCACAGATACGCAGTATTTT
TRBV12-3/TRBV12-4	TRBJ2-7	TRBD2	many	CASKSAGGTYEQYF	TGTGCCAGCAAGTCAGCGGGGGGCACCTACGAGCAGTACTTC
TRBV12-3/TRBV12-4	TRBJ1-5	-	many	CASSHDRNNQPQHF	TGTGCCAGCAGCCACGACAGAAACAATCAGCCCCAGCATTTT
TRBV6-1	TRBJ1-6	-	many	CASSELGSSPLHF	TGTGCCAGCAGTGAATTGGGGAGTTCACCCCTCCACTTT
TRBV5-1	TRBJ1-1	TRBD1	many	CASSLGADRGTEAFF	TGCGCCAGCAGCTTGGGGGCTGACAGGGGAACTGAAGCTTTCTTT
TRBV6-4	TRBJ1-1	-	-	CASSDLGSATTEAFF	TGTGCCAGCAGTGACTTGGGGTCAGCCACGACTGAAGCTTTCTTT
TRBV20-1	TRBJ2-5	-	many	CSARVGSVQETQYF	TGCAGTGCTAGAGTTGGATCAGTACAAGAGACCCAGTACTTC
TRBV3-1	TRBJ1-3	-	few	CASSEGGRNTIYF	TGTGCCAGCAGCGAGGGGGGGCGAAACACCATATATTTT
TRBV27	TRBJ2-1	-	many	CASSLRKTSYNEQFF	TGTGCCAGCAGTTTAAGGAAGACCTCCTACAATGAGCAGTTCTTC
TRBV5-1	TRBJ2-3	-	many	CASSLEQLTDTQYF	TGCGCCAGCAGCTTAGAGCAGCTCACAGATACGCAGTATTTT
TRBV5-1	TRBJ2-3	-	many	CASSLGTSDTQYF	TGCGCCAGCAGCTTGGGAACTTCAGATACGCAGTATTTT
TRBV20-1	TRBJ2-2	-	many	CSARDLGAVTGELFF	TGCAGTGCTAGAGATCTTGGGGCGGTCACCGGGGAGCTGTTTTTT
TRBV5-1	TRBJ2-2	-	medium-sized	CASSLKGGTGELFF	TGCGCCAGCAGCTTGAAGGGAGGCACCGGGGAGCTGTTTTTT
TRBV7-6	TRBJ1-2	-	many	CASSQDRASYGYTF	TGTGCCAGCAGCCAGGACCGGGCCAGCTATGGCTACACCTTC
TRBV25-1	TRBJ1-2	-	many	CASSELAGGGYGYTF	TGTGCCAGCAGTGAATTGGCAGGCGGTGGGTATGGCTACACCTTC
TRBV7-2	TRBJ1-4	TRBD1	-	CASSSTGRNEKLFF	TGTGCCAGCAGCTCGACAGGGCGGAATGAAAAACTGTTTTTT
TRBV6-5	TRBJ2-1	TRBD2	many	CASSYSAGENEQFF	TGTGCCAGCAGTTACTCGGCGGGGGAGAATGAGCAGTTCTTC
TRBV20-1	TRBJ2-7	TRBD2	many	CSASQPWGGGPVEQYF	TGCAGTGCTAGTCAGCCTTGGGGCGGGGGTCCCGTCGAGCAGTACTTC
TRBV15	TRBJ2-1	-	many	CATSRSYPSPNEQFF	TGTGCCACCAGCAGATCCTACCCATCGCCCAATGAGCAGTTCTTC
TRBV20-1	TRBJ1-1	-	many	CSARARPNTEAFF	TGCAGTGCTAGAGCCCGGCCGAACACTGAAGCTTTCTTT
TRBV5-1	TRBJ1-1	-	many	CASSLEGLQVNTEAFF	TGCGCCAGCAGCTTGGAGGGGTTGCAGGTGAACACTGAAGCTTTCTTT